This entry is about one T cell receptor (beta chain). Once RNA had been extracted, it was reverse transcribed into cDNA to act as the sequencing template. Repertoires were generated with immunoSEQ multiplex PCR, while TCRdb's copy carries only in-frame clones and drops some. Here the sample spans a few hundred thousand clones, around 50% being singletons. The data were taken from a study of CD8+ T cells in alopecia areata. Looked up from germline, CDR1 is SGHKS and CDR2 is YYEKEE (reference sequence). Trimming pared 0 bases from V and 5 bases from J, leaving 8 bases between. This CDR3 region has 13 residues.

This clonotype was sampled from a human donor in good health. This chain links TRBV5-5 with TRBJ1-1; D is undetermined. Sequencing input: CD8+ T cells sorted from blood. CDR3 amino acids: CASSLVDLTEAFF. The CDR3 DNA reads as TGTGCCAGCAGCTTGGTGGATTTAACTGAAGCTTTCTTT.